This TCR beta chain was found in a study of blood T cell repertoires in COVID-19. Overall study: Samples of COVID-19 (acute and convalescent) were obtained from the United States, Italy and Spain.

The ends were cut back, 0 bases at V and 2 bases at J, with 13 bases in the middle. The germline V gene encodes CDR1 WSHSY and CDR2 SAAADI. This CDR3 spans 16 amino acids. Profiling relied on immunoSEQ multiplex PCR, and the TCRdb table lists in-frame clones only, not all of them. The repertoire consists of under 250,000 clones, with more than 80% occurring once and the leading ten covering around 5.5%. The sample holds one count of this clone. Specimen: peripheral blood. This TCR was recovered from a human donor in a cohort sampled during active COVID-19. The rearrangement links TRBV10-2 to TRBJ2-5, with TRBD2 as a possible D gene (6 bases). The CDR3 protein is CASSESDKAGQETQYF. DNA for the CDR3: TGCGCCAGCAGTGAGTCAGACAAAGCGGGTCAAGAGACCCAGTACTTC.